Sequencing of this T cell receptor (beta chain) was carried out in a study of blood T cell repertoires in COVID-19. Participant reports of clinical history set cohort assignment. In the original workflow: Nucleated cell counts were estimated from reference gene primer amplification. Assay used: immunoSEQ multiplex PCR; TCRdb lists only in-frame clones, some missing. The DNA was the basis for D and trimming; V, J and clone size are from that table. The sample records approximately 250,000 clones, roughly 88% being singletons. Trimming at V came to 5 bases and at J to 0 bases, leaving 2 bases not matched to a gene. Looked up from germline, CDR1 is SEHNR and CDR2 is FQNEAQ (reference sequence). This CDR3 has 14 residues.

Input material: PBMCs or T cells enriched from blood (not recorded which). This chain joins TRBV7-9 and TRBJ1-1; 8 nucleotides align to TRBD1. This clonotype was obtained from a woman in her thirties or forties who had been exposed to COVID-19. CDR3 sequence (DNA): TGTGCCAGCAGCGACAGGGGTTTGAACACTGAAGCTTTCTTT. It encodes CASSDRGLNTEAFF.